These T cell receptor beta chains were read from a single sample in a study of blood T cell repertoires in COVID-19. The data were produced by immunoSEQ multiplex PCR, yet TCRdb's version contains in-frame clones alone and is incomplete. Of around 14,000 clones listed, 75% to 90% are singletons. Input material: peripheral blood. The origin of the receptors is a human donor in a cohort sampled during active COVID-19. Each CDR3 is given with its conserved first and last residue. A D gene is named only where the DNA matches it firmly. For some rows the clone size is stated as once, few or many, or as a class when expanded; others skip it.

d_gene,j_gene,v_gene,abundance,CDR3aa,CDR3nt
TRBD1,TRBJ2-7,TRBV5-1,few,CASSSTDRSTPKF,TGCGCCAGCAGCTCCACGGACAGGAGCACGCCCAAATTC
TRBD1,TRBJ2-2,TRBV11-2,NA,CASSLGDRHTGELFF,TGTGCCAGCAGCTTAGGGGACAGGCACACCGGGGAGCTGTTTTTT
NA,TRBJ2-7,TRBV11-2,NA,CASSLALVQGLEQYF,TGTGCCAGCAGCTTAGCCCTTGTACAGGGCCTGGAGCAGTACTTC
NA,TRBJ2-7,TRBV3-1/TRBV3-2,NA,CASSLLVPTGSYEQYF,TGTGCCAGCAGCCTCCTGGTTCCCACCGGGTCCTACGAGCAGTACTTC
TRBD1,TRBJ1-4,TRBV28,NA,CASRTGQAITNEKLFF,TGTGCCAGCAGAACCGGACAGGCGATAACTAATGAAAAACTGTTTTTT
NA,TRBJ2-1,TRBV5-1,NA,CASSRDNNNEQFF,TGCGCCAGCAGTAGGGACAACAACAATGAGCAGTTCTTC
NA,TRBJ2-1,TRBV28,NA,CATGDRWRLNNEQFF,TGTGCCACGGGGGACCGGTGGAGGCTTAACAATGAGCAGTTCTTC
TRBD1,TRBJ2-3,TRBV5-6,NA,CASSGRTGGTDTQYF,TGTGCCAGCAGCGGGAGGACAGGGGGCACAGATACGCAGTATTTT
NA,TRBJ2-7,TRBV6-2/TRBV6-3,NA,CASSDGYEQYF,TGTGCCAGCAGTGACGGGTACGAGCAGTACTTC
NA,TRBJ1-2,TRBV15,NA,CATSRQGRVGYTF,TGTGCCACCAGCCGCCAAGGCAGGGTCGGCTACACCTTC
NA,TRBJ1-6,TRBV14,NA,CASSLMGLSPLHF,TGTGCCAGCAGCCTCATGGGCTTGTCACCCCTCCACTTT
TRBD1,TRBJ2-5,TRBV11-3,NA,CASSRTGGQQETQYF,TGTGCCAGCAGCAGGACAGGGGGACAGCAAGAGACCCAGTACTTC
NA,TRBJ1-1,TRBV3-1/TRBV3-2,once,CASSQGVLGAFF,TGTGCCAGCAGCCAGGGAGTCTTGGGAGCTTTCTTT
NA,TRBJ1-1,TRBV10-3,NA,CAITGAGAENTEAFF,TGTGCCATCACCGGAGCAGGGGCGGAGAACACTGAAGCTTTCTTT
NA,TRBJ2-6,TRBV30,NA,CAWSVRGSGANVLTF,TGTGCCTGGAGTGTACGCGGCTCTGGGGCCAACGTCCTGACTTTC
TRBD2,TRBJ2-3,TRBV7-2,NA,CASSLRLATDTQYF,TGTGCCAGCAGCTTAAGACTAGCGACAGATACGCAGTATTTT
TRBD1,TRBJ1-2,TRBV25-1,NA,CASSLGQSYGYTF,TGTGCCAGCAGTCTGGGACAGTCATATGGCTACACCTTC
NA,TRBJ1-4,TRBV5-4,NA,CASSRDSSTNEKLFF,TGTGCCAGCAGTCGTGACAGCTCAACTAATGAAAAACTGTTTTTT
TRBD1,TRBJ2-7,TRBV19,NA,CASSIVRQGFNEQYF,TGTGCCAGTAGTATAGTCAGACAGGGTTTCAACGAGCAGTACTTC
NA,TRBJ1-5,TRBV6-1,NA,CASSEVRGMAYSNQPQHF,TGTGCCAGCAGTGAAGTGCGGGGGATGGCTTATAGCAATCAGCCCCAGCATTTT